This is a list of T cell receptor beta chains from one sample in a study of cytomegalovirus exposure and HLA in healthy donors. Generated by immunoSEQ multiplex PCR, the TCRdb table keeps only in-frame clones and is missing some. The sample lists approximately 170,000 clones, about 80% occurring once. What was sequenced was PBMCs. These receptors came from a man aged 18-30 years in good health and CMV-seropositive. CDR3s include the opening cysteine and the closing phenylalanine or tryptophan.

TRBV20-1	11	CSALPSAKAFF
TRBV28	17	CASSFRLAGEANYGYTF
TRBV7-6	15	CASSLASGAGNTIYF
TRBV7-3	13	CTSSYRVNTEAFF
TRBV5-1	18	CANSLQGTDPPTNEKLFF
TRBV6-5	16	CASSYSGGSFTDTQYF
TRBV5-4	14	CASSLDGVTYEQYF
TRBV7-9	14	CASSYQGTNTEAFF
TRBV30	12	CAWSVRYGEQYF
TRBV10-1	13	CASSRFGDGELFF
TRBV18	12	CASSPVSNEQFF
TRBV5-6	14	CASSLGGDYNEQFF
TRBV6-6	16	CASRPPQGAPSGLQFF
TRBV29-1	14	CSVEKGGAAGELFF
TRBV27	13	CASSLLVGTEAFF
TRBV2	16	CASSEIGRGANTEAFF
TRBV25-1	18	CASSFGTGSGAGANVLTF
TRBV2	17	CASSPETGGFSNQPQHF
TRBV28	15	CASSGSGSSYNEQFF
TRBV19	12	CASSKGGDIQYF
TRBV2	11	CASSRNQPQHF
TRBV10-2	13	CASSVEFNYGYTF
TRBV6-5	12	CASSYMGGEQYF
TRBV21-1	20	CASSKVFAREGRIETYEQYF
TRBV2	13	CASNIREGNEAFF
TRBV11-2	13	CASSSPGLGEAFF
TRBV18	14	CASSPNKSNYGYTF
TRBV2	16	CASSELRKGRVAEAFF
TRBV7-9	15	CASSLLTSGEETQYF
TRBV11-2	17	CASSLAYGGEKTGELFF
TRBV2	14	CASINSRVRGEQYF
TRBV11-2	12	CASSAQGQTQYF